This T cell receptor beta chain was identified in a study of CD4+ T cells in melanoma. With respect to this clone: The antigen remains unidentified.

Study-wide results and caveats: A reported correlation linked neoantigen-specific CD4+ T cells to CD8+, macrophage and B cell function.

Assay: immunoSEQ multiplex PCR; the TCRdb copy retains only in-frame clones and omits some. The sample lists roughly 140,000 clones; roughly 91% were seen once. This receptor was obtained from a human donor with melanoma.

In nucleotides, the CDR3 is TGCGCCAGCAGCCCTCGGCCGGGGTACCAAGAGACCCAGTACTTC. Its protein product is CASSPRPGYQETQYF. The V gene is TRBV5-1, the J gene TRBJ2-5, with D perhaps TRBD2 (5 bases). The CDR3 is 15 amino acids. The V end was cut by 4 bases, the J end by 0 bases, with 13 bases between. CDR1 and CDR2 (germline): SGHRS, YFSETQ.